This entry lists 22 T cell receptor beta chains sequenced from one sample in a study of T cell responses to AZD1222 COVID-19 vaccine. Clones were read by immunoSEQ multiplex PCR, and TCRdb kept only the in-frame ones, dropping some. The repertoire consists of 120,000 or so clones, with 90% occurring once and the leading ten covering 4.4%. The sample here was peripheral blood, taken on day 0 of MenACWY control vaccination. The source of these receptors is an adult in good health.

This chain uses TRBV11-1 with TRBJ2-1; TRBD2 matches at 12 bases. The CDR3 spans 15 residues. Per germline, CDR1 SGHAT and CDR2 FQDESV (reference sequence). Trimming took 1 base from V and 5 from J; bases not matched to a gene: 0. The CDR3 DNA sequence: TGTGCCAGCAGCTTAGGACTAGCGGGAGACAATGAGCAGTTCTTC. Protein: CASSLGLAGDNEQFF.

This rearrangement joins TRBV27 to TRBJ1-5, with 7 bases lining up with TRBD1. The CDR3 extends over 17 amino acids. V gave up 4 bases and J gave up 1 base; unmatched junction bases: 10. CDR1 is MNHEY, CDR2 SMNVEV, per germline (reference sequence). The CDR3 sequence is CASSSLGQRGSNQPQHF. CDR3 in DNA: TGTGCCAGCAGTTCGTTGGGACAGAGAGGGAGCAATCAGCCCCAGCATTTT.

The chain is built from TRBV7-9 and TRBJ2-1; D may match TRBD1 or TRBD2 (6 bases each). CDR1 and CDR2 (germline): SEHNR, FQNEAQ (reference sequence). The CDR3 is 15 residues long. V was trimmed by 0 bases and J by 3 bases, leaving 9 bases between them. DNA of the CDR3: TGTGCCAGCAGCTTAGCGGGGGGCGTCTACAATGAGCAGTTCTTC. It encodes CASSLAGGVYNEQFF.

The chain joins TRBV2 to TRBJ1-5; TRBD1 might be the D (5 bases). The V gene lost 6 bases and the J gene lost 6 bases, with 21 bases spanning the gap. Per the germline V gene, CDR1 is SNHLY and CDR2 is FYNNEI. This CDR3 has 16 amino acids. The CDR3 is CASRIRDRGVGQPQHF. In nucleotides, the CDR3 is TGTGCCAGCAGGATCCGGGACCGGGGGGTTGGTCAGCCCCAGCATTTT. Based on the CDR3 plus reference TRBV2 and TRBJ1-5, the full variable domain is EPEVTQTPSHQVTQMGQEVILRCVPISNHLYFYWYRQILGQKVEFLVSFYNNEISEKSEIFDDQFSVERPDGSNFTLKIRSTKLEDSAMYFCASRIRDRGVGQPQHFGDGTRLSIL.

This clone was observed a handful of times. This sample includes further DNA sequences coding for the same CDR3. This chain joins TRBV5-6 and TRBJ1-1, with D uncertain. The V gene's germline CDR1 is SGHDT and CDR2 YYEEEE. CDR3 size: 12 residues. V shed 2 bases and J shed 5 bases, with 7 bases lying between them. CDR3 in amino acids: CASSFLGTEAFF. In DNA form, the CDR3 reads TGTGCCAGCAGCTTTCTGGGGACTGAAGCTTTCTTT.

The chain has TRBV6-1 and TRBJ2-7; D is tentatively TRBD1 or TRBD2 (5 bases each). The CDR3 covers 16 residues. Trimming took 3 bases from V and 2 from J, leaving 17 bases between them. The germline V gene encodes CDR1 MNHNS and CDR2 SASEGT. CDR3 sequence: CASSDARDGMAYEQYF. In DNA, the CDR3 is TGTGCCAGCAGTGACGCCAGGGACGGAATGGCCTACGAGCAGTACTTC.

This clone came up once. The chain recombines TRBV7-2 with TRBJ2-3; 7 positions agree with TRBD1. There are 13 residues in the CDR3. Germline V CDR1 and CDR2: SGHTA, FQGNSA. The V segment lost 5 bases and the J segment 11 bases; nucleotides outside the gene matches: 10. The CDR3 region is CASSLELGQRQYF. The DNA for the CDR3 is TGTGCCAGCAGCCTAGAGTTGGGACAGAGGCAGTATTTT.

CDR3 DNA: TGTGCCAGCAGTTTGCCCGACAGGACGAGCGCTGAAGCTTTCTTT. Translating it yields CASSLPDRTSAEAFF. The chain is built from TRBV28 and TRBJ1-1; D is possibly TRBD1 (6 bases). CDR3 size: 15 residues. Germline lookup yields CDR1 MDHEN and CDR2 SYDVKM. Trimming removed 3 bases at V and 6 bases at J, with 17 bases between.

V and J are TRBV30 and TRBJ1-2; D is possibly TRBD1 (6 bases). Trimming shortened V by 2 bases and J by 7 bases, and 14 bases separated the two germline ends. Germline lookup yields CDR1 GTSNPN and CDR2 SVGIG (reference sequence). This CDR3 has 13 residues. The CDR3, as DNA: TGTGCCTGGAGTTCCGGGGGCGGTGCTGGCTACACCTTC. It specifies CAWSSGGGAGYTF. Full variable domain (remainder filled in from reference TRBV30 and TRBJ1-2): SQTIHQWPATLVQPVGSPLSLECTVEGTSNPNLYWYRQAAGRGLQLLFYSVGIGQISSEVPQNLSASRPQDRQFILSSKKLLLSDSGFYLCAWSSGGGAGYTFGSGTRLTVV.

V gene TRBV18 combines with J gene TRBJ2-5; D is possibly TRBD1 (5 bases). The V gene lost 0 bases and the J gene lost 5 bases, with 10 bases spanning the gap. The CDR3 runs 14 residues. Germline values: CDR1 KGHSH, CDR2 LQKENI. The CDR3 region is CASSPPGLGETQYF. In DNA, the CDR3 is TGTGCCAGCTCACCACCGGGGCTCGGGGAGACCCAGTACTTC.

This chain connects TRBV3-1 (or the pseudogene TRBV3-2) to TRBJ2-5; no reliable D call. With 3 bases removed from V and 10 bases from J, the gap between germline ends came to 21 bases. The germline V gene encodes CDR1 LGHDT and CDR2 YNNKEL (reference sequence). This CDR3 has 15 amino acids. The CDR3 spells CASSQLTGPRTVQYF. The CDR3 nucleotides read TGTGCCAGCAGCCAGCTTACCGGGCCTAGAACGGTCCAGTACTTC.

This clone showed up just once. V and J are TRBV6-5 and TRBJ1-2, with a possible D match to TRBD1 (6 bases). V gave up 2 bases and J gave up 5 bases, with 9 bases separating them. Per the germline V gene, CDR1 is MNHEY and CDR2 is SVGAGI. The CDR3 covers 13 residues. CDR3 sequence: CASSYRGGYGYTF. CDR3 DNA: TGTGCCAGCAGTTACAGGGGGGGGTATGGCTACACCTTC.

V is TRBV18 and J is TRBJ1-6; TRBD1 might be the D (6 bases). The CDR3 runs 13 residues. CDR1 is KGHSH and CDR2 is LQKENI in the germline V gene. V was clipped by 2 bases and J by 8 bases, with 7 bases between them. CDR3 loop: CASSPGGDSPLHF. CDR3 nucleotide sequence: TGTGCCAGCTCACCAGGGGGCGATTCACCCCTCCACTTT. Supplemented by reference TRBV18 and TRBJ1-6, the full variable domain reads NAGVMQNPRHLVRRRGQEARLRCSPMKGHSHVYWYRQLPEEGLKFMVYLQKENIIDESGMPKERFSAEFPKEGPSILRIQQVVRGDSAAYFCASSPGGDSPLHFGNGTRLTVT.

The genes are TRBV3-1 (or the pseudogene TRBV3-2) and TRBJ1-3, with D tentatively TRBD1 (5 bases). V was trimmed by 0 bases and J by 0 bases, leaving 15 bases between them. Germline V lookup: CDR1 LGHDT, CDR2 YNNKEL (reference sequence). The CDR3 contains 18 residues. The DNA for the CDR3 is TGTGCCAGCAGCCAAGATCTCGGGACTTCCAGCTCTGGAAACACCATATATTTT. Its protein product is CASSQDLGTSSSGNTIYF.

The chain combines TRBV7-2 with TRBJ1-2; tentative D call: TRBD1 (6 bases). Trimming cost V 5 bases and J 7 bases, with 17 bases left between them. This CDR3 region has 14 residues. From germline, CDR1 is SGHTA and CDR2 FQGNSA. In DNA form, the CDR3 reads TGTGCCAGCAGCCCAGCACAGGGATTGAGTGGCTACACCTTC. This codes for CASSPAQGLSGYTF.

This sequence joins TRBV4-1 and TRBJ2-7; unclear D gene. V lost 1 base to trimming and J lost 3 bases, with 10 bases between them. The CDR3 is 14 residues long. Germline CDR1 reads MGHRA; CDR2 reads YSYEKL. The CDR3 loop reads CASSQVSANYEQYF. CDR3 coding DNA: TGCGCCAGCAGCCAAGTCTCGGCAAACTACGAGCAGTACTTC.

The rearrangement joins TRBV10-2 to TRBJ1-6, with 7 bases that match TRBD1. This CDR3 spans 18 amino acids. V was pared by 0 bases and J by 6 bases, with 11 bases of the junction left unmatched. Germline lookup yields CDR1 WSHSY and CDR2 SAAADI. The CDR3: CASSESTGWGTVNSPLHF. DNA for the CDR3: TGCGCCAGCAGTGAGTCGACGGGTTGGGGGACAGTTAATTCACCCCTCCACTTT.

V usage is TRBV12-3 or TRBV12-4 and J usage is TRBJ1-5; possibly TRBD1 for D (5 bases). There are 13 residues in the CDR3. Trimming removed 6 bases at V and 7 bases at J, with 13 bases between. CDR3 sequence (DNA): TGTGCCAGCAGGTATGAGGGGAGGCAGCCCCAGCATTTT. This gives the protein CASRYEGRQPQHF.

The rearrangement uses TRBV10-3 and TRBJ2-3, with D possibly being TRBD2 (7 bases). Germline V gene lookup returns CDR1 ENHRY and CDR2 SYGVKD. The CDR3 is made up of 14 amino acids. V was trimmed by 7 bases and J by 2 bases, leaving 13 bases between them. CDR3 sequence (DNA): TGTGCCATCACCCCGGGGGGCCCCACAGATACGCAGTATTTT. Translating gives CAITPGGPTDTQYF.

This chain joins TRBV30 and TRBJ1-4, with D perhaps matching TRBD1 (6 bases). Germline V gives CDR1 GTSNPN, CDR2 SVGIG (reference sequence). CDR3 length equals 11 residues. The CDR3 DNA reads TGTGTGATGAGTGGACAGGAAAAACTGTTTTTT. Amino acids: CVMSGQEKLFF.

The rearrangement links TRBV29-1 to TRBJ2-2; D ambiguous. Trimming left V 4 bases short and J 0 bases short, with 9 bases between. The germline V gene has CDR1 SQVTM and CDR2 ANQGSEA. CDR3 length equals 14 residues. CDR3 residues: CSVVGQTNTGELFF. As DNA, the CDR3 is TGCAGCGTTGTCGGGCAGACGAACACCGGGGAGCTGTTTTTT.

The CDR3 protein is CASSLELDEQYF. The CDR3 nucleotides are TGCGCCAGCAGCTTGGAATTGGACGAGCAGTACTTC. The J gene is TRBJ2-7, the V gene TRBV5-1; D gene unclear. Trimming stripped 0 bases from V and 5 bases from J, with 6 bases between. Per germline, CDR1 SGHRS and CDR2 YFSETQ. CDR3 length: 12 amino acids. Together with reference TRBV5-1 and TRBJ2-7, the CDR3 gives the full variable domain: KAGVTQTPRYLIKTRGQQVTLSCSPISGHRSVSWYQQTPGQGLQFLFEYFSETQRNKGNFPGRFSGRQFSNSRSEMNVSTLELGDSALYLCASSLELDEQYFGPGTRLTVT.